A single sample gave rise to the 28 T cell receptor delta chains below, sequenced in a study of γδ T cells in repeated Plasmodium falciparum infection. TCRdb redid clone calling on the multiplex PCR reads using CATT. The sample comprises over 45,000 delta-chain clones, less than 2% of which are singletons, and approximately 8.6% rests with the top ten. Bulk repertoires came from Vgamma9/Vdelta2+ or Vdelta2-negative gammadelta T cells flow-sorted from PBMC. What was sequenced was gamma-delta T cells from blood. The receptors stem from a pool of human donors (malaria-infected and uninfected, not separated).

Only a few counts were recorded for this clone. The TCRdb protein, from a much larger clone, departs from this DNA's translation at residue 11, likely by read error; the protein shown derives from the DNA. The chain joins TRDV1 to TRDJ1; 12 bases line up with TRDD3. Assignment of the J gene here rests on matching the DNA to germline, because TCRdb gives none. J was trimmed by 0 bases and V by 9 bases; bases with no gene match: 23. The CDR3 length is 21 residues. The germline CDR1 and CDR2 sequences are TSWWSYY and QGS. The DNA for the CDR3 is TGTGCTCTCCGCCGTCTAATCTGGGGGATACGGGGAGGCCAGTACACCGATAAACTCATCTTT. It yields the protein CALRRLIWGIRGGQYTDKLIF.

The sample holds a few counts of this clone. This DNA's translation and the protein TCRdb lists, from a much larger clone, do not match at residue 3, likely due to a read error; the protein shown is translated from the DNA. The chain carries TRDV1 and TRDJ1; 8 positions agree with TRDD3. Germline V CDR1 and CDR2: TSWWSYY, QGS. CDR3 length equals 17 residues. The CDR3 region is CAFGERPPGDITDKLIF. Here the CDR3 DNA reads TGTGCTTTTGGGGAACGGCCTCCGGGGGATATAACCGATAAACTCATCTTT.

This clone was seen at least ten times. For this DNA, TCRdb reports the protein of a much larger clone, which diverges at residue 4, most likely from a read error; the protein presented here is translated directly from the DNA. The chain carries TRDV1 and TRDJ1, with TRDD3 identical over 13 bases. The ends lost 9 bases at V and 1 base at J; junction bases unmatched: 17. CDR3 length equals 19 residues. Germline V gene data show CDR1 as TSWWSYY and CDR2 as QGS. The CDR3 DNA reads TGTGCTCTCGATCACAAGGCAAACTGGGGGATACGGCCCACCGATAAACTCATCTTT. This gives the protein CALDHKANWGIRPTDKLIF.

Concerning this clone: This likely stems from a read error, as it lies one base from a far larger clone. Other nucleotide sequences in the sample specify the same CDR3. This chain connects TRDV1 to TRDJ1, with 13 bases matching TRDD3. This CDR3 comprises 25 residues. In germline, CDR1 is TSWWSYY, CDR2 QGS. Trimming cost V 0 bases and J 2 bases; bases outside gene matches: 27. DNA of the CDR3: TGTGCTCTTGGGGAACTTAAACTCCTACGGTTACTGGGGGATACGCGCATCCGAAAGACCGATAAACTCATCTTT. It encodes CALGELKLLRLLGDTRIRKTDKLIF.

This clone was seen at least ten times. CDR3 coding DNA: TGTGCCTGTGACATGATCTGGGGTACCGATAAACTCATCTTT. This sequence encodes CACDMIWGTDKLIF. The V and J genes are TRDV2 and TRDJ1, with TRDD3 as a possible D gene (6 bases). Per the germline V gene, CDR1 is GEAIGNYY and CDR2 is EKD. Trimming removed 2 bases from V and 2 bases from J, with 11 bases in between. The CDR3 sequence is 14 residues long.

Regarding this clone: This likely stems from a read error, as it lies one base from a far larger clone. The CDR3: CALGSCAPTPWDWGPPYTNKLIF. Written as DNA, the CDR3 is TGTGCTCTTGGGTCCTGTGCCCCTACTCCTTGGGATTGGGGGCCACCCTACACCAATAAACTCATCTTT. The chain recombines TRDV1 with TRDJ1; D possibly corresponds to TRDD3 (6 bases). No J gene was available from TCRdb, and it was assigned here by a germline match of the DNA. The CDR3 consists of 23 residues. Germline assignment: CDR1 TSWWSYY and CDR2 QGS.

Only a few counts were recorded for this clone. With a far larger clone one base away, a read error is the likely cause. Other nucleotide sequences from this sample produce the same CDR3. No J gene was assigned, while the V gene was called as TRDV2; the table names TRDD3, a call not compared with the DNA. The CDR3 consists of 17 residues. Germline V CDR1 and CDR2: GEAIGNYY, EKD. The CDR3 spells CACDTGTGGWDTDKLIF. Written as DNA, the CDR3 is TGTGCCTGTGACACCGGTACTGGGGGATGGGACACCGATAAGCTCATCTTT.

Sample share makes this clone medium-sized. The sample has other DNA sequences that encode this CDR3 too. J is TRDJ1 and V is TRDV3; perhaps TRDD2 as D (6 bases). TCRdb supplies no J gene; here it was assigned by aligning the nucleotide sequence to germline. CDR1 and CDR2 (germline): TVYSNPD, GDNSRS (reference sequence). This CDR3 is built from 22 residues. Trimming left V 3 bases short and J 10 bases short, with 48 bases between. The chain's CDR3 is CAFNHLLPPSVLSNIGGWRLIF. DNA for the CDR3: TGTGCCTTCAATCACCTTCTTCCTCCGTCGGTACTCTCAAATATCGGAGGTTGGAGACTCATCTTT.

This clone turned up a few times. A far larger clone is one base from this, pointing to a likely read error. The same CDR3 can be traced to other DNA sequences in this sample. V is TRDV1 and J is TRDJ1; tentative D call: TRDD3 (5 bases). Because TCRdb records no J gene, it was assigned here through a match of the DNA to germline. Germline assignment: CDR1 TSWWSYY and CDR2 QGS. This CDR3 is built from 19 residues. V lost 2 bases to trimming and J lost 3 bases, with 25 bases between them. This CDR3 is CALGEGRQATKGESDKLIF. The DNA of the CDR3 is TGTGCTCTTGGGGAAGGACGGCAAGCGACGAAAGGGGAGTCCGATAAACTCATCTTT.

In its sample, this clone was seen a few times. This likely came from a read error, as a far larger clone is one base away. Other DNA sequences within the sample encode an identical CDR3. The gene calls are TRDV1 and TRDJ1, with 8 positions matching TRDD3. The CDR3 consists of 17 residues. Germline V gives CDR1 TSWWSYY, CDR2 QGS. The CDR3 loop reads CALGELTMGDGTDKLIF. CDR3 sequence (DNA): TGTGCCCTTGGGGAACTAACGATGGGGGATGGGACCGATAAACTCATCTTT.

Points on this clone: This clone may be a read error of a much larger clone one base away. The sample holds other DNA sequences that translate to the same CDR3. J is TRDJ3 and V is TRDV2, with 11 positions matching TRDD3. Since TCRdb gives no J gene, matching the DNA to germline was used here to assign it. The germline V gene has CDR1 GEAIGNYY and CDR2 EKD. The CDR3 sequence is 21 residues long. The CDR3 sequence: CACDTLSWGIRAAWDTRQMFF. DNA of the CDR3: TGTGCCTGTGACACCCTGTCGTGGGGGATACGCGCCGCCTGGGACACCAGACAGATGTTTTTC.

This clone occurred many times. A read error likely explains why the TCRdb protein, taken from a much larger clone, differs from this DNA's translation at residue 9; the protein shown is translated from the DNA. The chain is built from TRDV1 and TRDJ1; D is uncertain. Germline CDR1 reads TSWWSYY; CDR2 reads QGS. Trimming cost V 4 bases and J 2 bases, with 14 bases left between them. CDR3 length: 15 amino acids. CDR3 DNA: TGTGCTCTTGGGGGGCCGATCCGGCTTACCGATAAACTCATCTTT. It codes for CALGGPIRLTDKLIF.

The sample holds a few counts of this clone. For this DNA, TCRdb reports the protein of a much larger clone, which diverges at residue 5, most likely from a read error; the protein presented here is translated directly from the DNA. The chain is built from TRDV3 and TRDJ1; D not resolved. Germline loops: CDR1 TVYSNPD, CDR2 GDNSRS (reference sequence). Trimming took 2 bases from V and 7 from J, leaving 8 bases between them. The CDR3 spans 10 residues. CDR3 amino acids: CAFRRSKLIF. The CDR3 nucleotides read TGTGCCTTTCGAAGGAGTAAACTCATCTTT.

This clone was seen only a few times. The protein in TCRdb stems from a much larger clone and differs at residue 10 from this DNA's translation, likely a read error; here the protein is translated from the DNA. CDR3 in amino acids: CALGELRAYLGRKADKLIF. The CDR3 DNA reads TGTGCTCTTGGGGAACTCAGGGCCTACCTGGGGAGAAAGGCCGATAAACTCATCTTT. The chain is built from TRDV1 and TRDJ1; the D gene is possibly TRDD3 (6 bases). The CDR3 length is 19 residues. The germline V gene has CDR1 TSWWSYY and CDR2 QGS. The germline V and J ends were trimmed by 0 bases and 3 bases, with 23 bases remaining between them.

About this clone itself: The TCRdb protein, from a much larger clone, departs from this DNA's translation at residue 8, likely by read error; the protein shown derives from the DNA. The V gene is TRDV1, the J gene TRDJ1; TRDD3 matches 10 bases. CDR1 and CDR2 (germline): TSWWSYY, QGS. The CDR3 sequence is 21 residues long. Losses at the gene ends were 6 bases for V and 0 bases for J; bases not matched to a gene: 22. CDR3 region: CALGFRPFFITGGFDTDKLIF. CDR3 sequence (DNA): TGTGCTCTTGGATTCAGGCCTTTTTTCATTACTGGGGGATTCGACACCGATAAACTCATCTTT.

This clone was found many times. Possible read error: a much larger clone is one base away. Other DNA sequences from this sample encode an identical CDR3 as well. The V segment is TRDV1, and no J call was made; the D segment call TRDD3 is taken from the table without a DNA check. This CDR3 has 23 amino acids. Germline V gives CDR1 TSWWSYY, CDR2 QGS. The CDR3 DNA is TGTGCTCTTGGGGACCGGCCTTCCTTCTACGTACTAGTTTCCTTACTGTACACCGATAAACTAATCTTT. Translation gives CALGDRPSFYVLVSLLYTDKLIF.

The sample holds a few counts of this clone. The TCRdb protein comes from a much larger clone and disagrees with this DNA's translation at residue 5, likely due to a read error; the protein given here is derived from the DNA. V is TRDV3 and J is TRDJ1; 12 nucleotides line up with TRDD3. Germline assignment: CDR1 TVYSNPD and CDR2 GDNSRS (reference sequence). The length of the CDR3 is 16 residues. The V segment lost 2 bases and the J segment 4 bases; nucleotides outside the gene matches: 11. The CDR3 bases are TGTGCCTTTGGTTGCCGGTCTGGGGGATACGTCGATAAACTCATCTTT. Its protein is CAFGCRSGGYVDKLIF.

This clone appeared a few times. The mismatch at residue 16 between this DNA's translation and the TCRdb protein of a much larger clone likely reflects a read error; the protein shown is translated from the DNA. The chain couples TRDV2 to TRDJ1; maybe TRDD3 (6 bases). TCRdb carries no J gene annotation; the J gene was assigned here by matching the DNA with germline. Germline CDR1 GEAIGNYY, CDR2 EKD. This CDR3 contains 19 residues. CDR3 DNA sequence: TGTGCCTGTGACACCTTAGAAGGGGGACCTCCTTTTAAAACCGATGAACTCATCTTT. Protein product: CACDTLEGGPPFKTDELIF.

This clone was picked up a small number of times. This likely reflects a read error, since a far larger clone is one base away. In the same sample, other DNA sequences code for this CDR3. V and J are TRAV38-2/DV8 and TRDJ1; D is possibly TRDD2 (6 bases). The J gene, absent from TCRdb, was called here by matching the DNA to germline. The germline V and J ends were trimmed by 3 bases and 0 bases, with 21 bases remaining between them. The germline V gene encodes CDR1 TSESDYY and CDR2 QEAYKQQN. The CDR3 sequence is 18 residues long. The CDR3 is CAYRTLPSPTRYTDKLIF. The CDR3 DNA reads TGTGCTTATAGGACGCTCCCGAGTCCTACGCGGTACACCGATAAACTCATCTTT.

This clone showed up many times. TCRdb has a much larger clone's protein, which differs at residue 14 from the translation of this DNA, likely because of a read error; what is shown is the protein translated from the DNA. The chain recombines TRDV1 with TRDJ1, with a tentative D call TRDD3 (5 bases). V was clipped by 2 bases and J by 3 bases, with 25 bases between them. CDR1 TSWWSYY and CDR2 QGS come from the germline V gene. CDR3 length: 19 amino acids. CDR3 coding DNA: TGTGCTCTTGGGGAAGGACGACAAGCGACGAAAGGGGAGGCCGATAAACTCATCTTT. Protein: CALGEGRQATKGEADKLIF.

A word on this clone: This probably arose from a read error, given a far larger clone one base away. V gene TRDV1 combines with J gene TRDJ1; D perhaps matches TRDD2 (9 bases). No J gene was available from TCRdb, and it was assigned here by a germline match of the DNA. Germline CDR1 and CDR2: TSWWSYY and QGS. This CDR3 has 26 amino acids. V was shortened by 3 bases and J by 0 bases, with 44 bases between the two germline ends. CDR3: CALGESMFWSLPTKWGIPLYTDKLIF. The CDR3 DNA is TGTGCTCTTGGGGAGAGTATGTTCTGGTCCCTTCCTACAAAATGGGGGATCCCTTTATACACCGATAAACTCATCTTT.

With respect to this clone: It is likely a read error: a sequence one base away is far more abundant. Other nucleotide sequences from this sample produce the same CDR3. This chain's CDR3 is CACDPLGHDKLIF. CDR3 in DNA: TGTGCCTGTGACCCCCTAGGGCACGACAAACTCATCTTT. The chain has TRDV2 and TRDJ1; the D is unclear. TCRdb is silent on the J gene; assignment here came from matching the DNA to germline. This CDR3 is 13 amino acids long. Germline lookup yields CDR1 GEAIGNYY and CDR2 EKD. With 3 bases removed from V and 8 bases from J, the gap between germline ends came to 15 bases.

In regard to this clone: TCRdb's entry gives the protein of a much larger clone, which mismatches this DNA's translation at residue 13, likely from a read error; the protein reported here is translated from the DNA. This chain connects TRDV1 to TRDJ1; D gene ambiguous. CDR1 is TSWWSYY, CDR2 QGS, per germline. V was pared by 3 bases and J by 2 bases, with 25 bases between. The CDR3 has 19 amino acids. CDR3 sequence: CALGDTLMGGAAETDKLIF. CDR3 in DNA: TGTGCTCTTGGGGATACTCTCATGGGCGGAGCTGCGGAGACCGATAAACTCATCTTT.

In its sample, this clone was seen a few times. TCRdb shows a much larger clone's protein in place of this DNA's translation, and the two differ at residue 5, likely through a read error; the protein shown is translated from the DNA. The chain is built from TRDV1 and TRDJ1; D assignment may be TRDD2 or TRDD3 (9 bases each). Matching the DNA to germline supplied the J gene, which TCRdb does not give. CDR3 length: 24 residues. V was cut by 4 bases and J by 0 bases, with 39 bases left in between. Looked up from germline, CDR1 is TSWWSYY and CDR2 is QGS. CDR3 residues: CALGGALPSYQVLGDFGYTDKLIF. The CDR3 nucleotides read TGTGCTCTTGGGGGTGCGCTTCCTTCCTACCAGGTACTGGGGGACTTCGGGTACACCGATAAACTCATCTTT.

As concerns this clone: TCRdb shows a much larger clone's protein in place of this DNA's translation, and the two differ at residue 18, likely through a read error; the protein shown is translated from the DNA. The V and J genes are TRDV2 and TRDJ1; 11 nucleotides agree with TRDD3. Trimming removed 0 bases from V and 7 bases from J; junction bases left unmatched: 30. This CDR3 comprises 23 residues. The germline gives CDR1 GEAIGNYY, CDR2 EKD. CDR3 sequence: CACDTAPARGVGDTTYLHGKLIF. The CDR3 DNA is TGTGCCTGTGACACCGCCCCGGCACGTGGAGTGGGGGATACGACCTACCTACATGGTAAACTCATCTTT.

Ten or more counts support this clone. Other DNA variants within this sample encode the same CDR3. The genes are TRAV38-2/DV8 and TRDJ1; 12 bases line up with TRDD3. The V gene end was trimmed by 1 base and the J gene end by 0 bases; junction bases not matched to a gene: 22. The CDR3 has 23 amino acids. Per germline, CDR1 TSESDYY and CDR2 QEAYKQQN. CDR3 bases: TGTGCTTATAGGAGCAAGAGGCCCCCCTGGAAGGGCTGGGGGATACGGTACACCGATAAACTCATCTTT. Amino acids: CAYRSKRPPWKGWGIRYTDKLIF.

The table lists this clone with many counts. A far bigger clonotype differs at one base, so this is likely a read error. The same CDR3 can be traced to other DNA sequences in this sample. This chain connects TRDV1 to TRDJ1; maybe TRDD3 (6 bases). CDR1 is TSWWSYY, CDR2 QGS, per germline. CDR3 size: 18 residues. V was cut by 3 bases and J by 3 bases, with 23 bases left in between. CDR3 amino acids: CALGESRVRLGIPDKLIF. The CDR3 nucleotides read TGTGCTCTTGGGGAGAGTCGGGTACGTTTGGGGATTCCCGATAAACTCATCTTT.

Turning to this clone: This is likely an artifact of a read error, given a far larger clone one base away. Other DNA sequences in the sample encode the same CDR3. The chain couples TRDV1 to TRDJ1, with D perhaps TRDD3 (5 bases). The CDR3 has 13 residues. Germline values: CDR1 TSWWSYY, CDR2 QGS. CDR3 in amino acids: CALGALTTDKLIF. The CDR3 nucleotides read TGTGCACTTGGGGCCCTAACCACCGATAAACTCATCTTT.